A selection of T cell receptor beta chains follows, all from one sample in a study of cytomegalovirus exposure and HLA in healthy donors. The repertoire was sequenced with immunoSEQ multiplex PCR; TCRdb's copy has only in-frame clones and lacks some. The table lists 150,000 to 200,000 clones, 65% to 70% of them singletons. The source material was PBMCs. Every receptor here comes from a man aged 25-40 years in good health and CMV-seropositive. The CDR3 runs from the conserved cysteine through the conserved F or W. The order of the fields is V gene, D gene, clone size, J gene, CDR3 protein, CDR3 DNA. D genes are given only for firm matches. Size is omitted from some rows. Given values are once, few, many or a class for expanded clones.

TRBV18	TRBD1	-	TRBJ1-5	CASTTGSNQPQHF	TGTGCCAGCACGACAGGGTCAAACCAGCCCCAGCATTTT
TRBV12-5	-	-	TRBJ2-2	CASGLVLGTNLNPGELFF	TGTGCTAGTGGTTTGGTACTGGGGACAAATCTTAACCCCGGGGAGCTGTTTTTT
TRBV6-1	TRBD1	-	TRBJ2-7	CASKPGQGVSYEQYF	TGTGCCAGCAAGCCAGGACAGGGGGTCTCCTACGAGCAGTACTTC
TRBV4-1	-	few	TRBJ2-2	CASSQGSGRQHGELFF	TGCGCCAGCAGCCAAGGTAGCGGAAGACAGCACGGGGAGCTGTTTTTT
TRBV9	-	-	TRBJ2-7	CASSPHSWGPHEQYF	TGTGCCAGCAGCCCTCATTCCTGGGGGCCCCACGAGCAGTACTTC
TRBV5-4	TRBD2	-	TRBJ2-7	CASSEILAGASEQYF	TGTGCCAGCAGCGAGATCCTAGCGGGGGCTTCCGAGCAGTACTTC
TRBV7-6	-	few	TRBJ1-1	CASSLSPGANTEAFF	TGTGCCAGCAGCTTATCGCCAGGGGCGAACACTGAAGCTTTCTTT
TRBV11-3	-	-	TRBJ2-1	CASSSRGYNEQFF	TGTGCCAGCAGTTCCAGGGGCTACAATGAGCAGTTCTTC
TRBV7-9	TRBD2	few	TRBJ2-5	CASSLPSGEETQYF	TGTGCCAGCAGCTTACCTAGCGGAGAAGAGACCCAGTACTTC
TRBV6-5	-	-	TRBJ2-7	CASSYSDGDYEQYF	TGTGCCAGCAGTTACTCCGACGGAGACTACGAGCAGTACTTC
TRBV6-1	TRBD1	-	TRBJ2-5	CASSSPTGEETQYF	TGTGCCAGCAGTTCCCCAACAGGGGAAGAGACCCAGTACTTC
TRBV5-1	-	-	TRBJ1-4	CASSPQAYNEKLFF	TGCGCCAGCAGCCCACAGGCTTATAATGAAAAACTGTTTTTT
TRBV6-6	-	few	TRBJ2-7	CASNEAGVGEQYF	TGTGCCAGCAATGAGGCAGGGGTCGGAGAGCAGTACTTC
TRBV19	-	-	TRBJ2-5	CASSPDLRGGAETQYF	TGTGCCAGTAGTCCTGATCTTAGGGGTGGGGCGGAGACCCAGTACTTC
TRBV6-1	-	-	TRBJ1-5	CASSVQGNQPQHF	TGTGCCAGCAGTGTTCAGGGGAATCAGCCCCAGCATTTT
TRBV15	-	few	TRBJ2-2	CATSETRFLTGELFF	TGTGCCACCAGCGAGACAAGGTTTCTGACCGGGGAGCTGTTTTTT
TRBV30	-	-	TRBJ1-6	CAWRGGGSPLHF	TGTGCCTGGAGGGGAGGAGGTTCACCCCTCCACTTT
TRBV11-2	-	-	TRBJ1-1	CASSFSWSDGFF	TGTGCCAGCAGCTTTTCCTGGTCAGATGGTTTCTTT
TRBV7-9	-	-	TRBJ2-7	CASSPQWSSYEQYF	TGTGCCAGCAGCCCTCAGTGGAGCTCCTACGAGCAGTACTTC
TRBV19	TRBD1	few	TRBJ2-7	CASSRPGTGYEQYF	TGTGCCAGTAGTAGGCCTGGGACAGGTTACGAGCAGTACTTC
TRBV19	-	-	TRBJ1-1	CASSQGGWGTEAFF	TGTGCCAGTAGTCAGGGTGGTTGGGGCACTGAAGCTTTCTTT
TRBV5-1	TRBD1	few	TRBJ1-2	CASSPPGQGDVGYGYTF	TGCGCCAGCAGCCCCCCGGGACAGGGTGACGTGGGCTATGGCTACACCTTC
TRBV27	TRBD2	-	TRBJ2-7	CASSLGGGYGVYYEQYF	TGTGCCAGCAGTTTAGGGGGAGGGTACGGCGTTTACTACGAGCAGTACTTC
TRBV27	TRBD2	-	TRBJ2-4	CASSLAGGNIQYF	TGTGCCAGCAGTTTAGCGGGGGGAAACATTCAGTACTTC
TRBV7-9	TRBD1	-	TRBJ2-1	CASSPLSDRGVQFF	TGTGCCAGCAGCCCATTATCCGACAGGGGCGTGCAGTTCTTC
TRBV28	-	-	TRBJ2-7	CASSLNRWNEQYF	TGTGCCAGCAGTTTAAACAGGTGGAACGAGCAGTACTTC
TRBV2	-	-	TRBJ2-3	CASRRDRSDTQYF	TGTGCCAGCAGGAGAGACAGGTCAGATACGCAGTATTTT
TRBV25-1	-	-	TRBJ1-3	CASSEYRTLGNTIYF	TGTGCCAGCAGTGAATATAGGACATTAGGAAACACCATATATTTT
TRBV7-9	TRBD1	once	TRBJ2-7	CASSFWDRVRVEQYF	TGTGCCAGCAGCTTCTGGGACAGGGTACGAGTAGAGCAGTACTTC
TRBV7-8	TRBD2	-	TRBJ2-5	CASSLEFGSQREGLWEETQYF	TGTGCCAGCAGCTTAGAGTTCGGGAGTCAGCGGGAGGGCCTTTGGGAGGAGACCCAGTACTTC
TRBV18	-	few	TRBJ1-5	CASSPEGNQPQHF	TGTGCCAGCTCACCAGAGGGCAATCAGCCCCAGCATTTT
TRBV10-3	TRBD2	few	TRBJ2-3	CAISDPSSGHTRDTQYF	TGTGCCATCAGTGACCCGTCTAGCGGTCATACGAGAGATACGCAGTATTTT
TRBV10-1	-	few	TRBJ2-2	CASSENLRAGELFF	TGCGCCAGCAGTGAAAACCTCCGCGCCGGGGAGCTGTTTTTT
TRBV5-1	TRBD1	few	TRBJ2-5	CASSLGQGVETQYF	TGCGCCAGCAGCTTGGGGCAGGGGGTAGAGACCCAGTACTTC
TRBV7-9	-	-	TRBJ1-1	CASSSISTSRGRTEAFF	TGTGCCAGCAGCTCAATTAGCACCTCACGTGGGAGGACTGAAGCTTTCTTT
TRBV7-8	-	-	TRBJ1-6	CASSRSGQNNSPLHF	TGTGCCAGCAGCCGATCGGGACAAAATAATTCACCCCTCCACTTT
TRBV25-1	-	once	TRBJ1-1	CASSEYQGRGNTEAFF	TGTGCCAGCAGTGAATATCAAGGGCGGGGGAACACTGAAGCTTTCTTT
TRBV2	TRBD2	-	TRBJ2-1	CASSDARAGSYNEQFF	TGTGCCAGCAGTGACGCCCGAGCGGGATCCTACAATGAGCAGTTCTTC
TRBV27	TRBD1	-	TRBJ2-4	CASSDRANIQYF	TGTGCCAGCAGCGACAGGGCAAACATTCAGTACTTC
TRBV30	-	-	TRBJ1-2	CAWSGQKGGYTF	TGTGCCTGGAGTGGACAGAAAGGTGGCTACACCTTC
TRBV25-1	-	-	TRBJ1-1	CASSEALGQGTEAFF	TGTGCCAGCAGTGAGGCCCTCGGTCAGGGGACTGAAGCTTTCTTT
TRBV4-1	-	-	TRBJ2-3	CASSQEGADTQYF	TGCGCCAGCAGCCAAGAGGGGGCGGATACGCAGTATTTT
TRBV28	TRBD2	-	TRBJ2-5	CASSMAAGLAGAETQYF	TGTGCCAGCAGTATGGCAGCGGGACTAGCGGGAGCAGAGACCCAGTACTTC
TRBV2	TRBD1	-	TRBJ1-6	CASSATGTGSNSPLHF	TGTGCCAGCAGTGCAACCGGGACAGGGTCTAATTCACCCCTCCACTTT
TRBV15	-	-	TRBJ2-1	CATSRDLAWDEQFF	TGTGCCACCAGCAGAGATCTAGCGTGGGATGAGCAGTTCTTC
TRBV30	-	few	TRBJ1-5	CAWRVQGAFSNQPQHF	TGTGCCTGGAGGGTACAGGGAGCTTTTAGCAATCAGCCCCAGCATTTT
TRBV11-2	-	-	TRBJ1-3	CASSFREQWEISRRNTIYF	TGTGCCAGCAGCTTTAGGGAACAATGGGAGATAAGCAGGAGAAACACCATATATTTT
TRBV4-1	TRBD1	-	TRBJ2-5	CASSPARTGQETQYF	TGCGCCAGCAGCCCGGCCCGGACAGGGCAAGAGACCCAGTACTTC
TRBV19	-	-	TRBJ2-1	CASSITPAVLNEQFF	TGTGCCAGTAGTATAACCCCCGCAGTCCTTAATGAGCAGTTCTTC
TRBV5-1	-	few	TRBJ2-2	CASSSIFPTRSGELFF	TGCGCCAGCAGCTCCATATTCCCCACTAGGTCCGGGGAGCTGTTTTTT
TRBV19	-	-	TRBJ1-2	CASSRAGDDYGYTF	TGTGCCAGTAGTCGGGCAGGGGACGACTATGGCTACACCTTC